These 17 T cell receptor beta chains were all obtained from the same sample, sequenced in a study of breast tumors, draining lymph nodes, adjacent tissues. TCRdb redid the calling of the multiplex PCR reads with MiXCR, one entry per CDR3 protein. The table records about 140,000 distinct CDR3 sequences, approximately 32% of them present only once. Axillary draining lymph nodes of breast cancer patients supplied the node samples. What was sequenced was axillary lymph node tissue. Every receptor here comes from a female donor with breast cancer. Some clones in this sample may be carry-over from other donors' samples.

J is TRBJ2-5 and V is TRBV7-8; D gene uncertain. V lost 1 base and J 5 bases, leaving 14 bases between the germline ends. The CDR3 sequence is 15 residues long. CDR1 and CDR2 from the germline V gene are SGHVS and FQNEAQ. CDR3 nucleotides: TGTGCCAGCAGCTTAGGAGCGAGAGTAGGGGAGACCCAGTACTTC. Protein sequence: CASSLGARVGETQYF.

This clonotype showed up many times. The CDR3: CASSGEDRVRQTQYF. In DNA, the CDR3 is TGTGCCAGCAGTGGCGAGGACAGGGTTAGGCAGACCCAGTACTTC. The gene calls are TRBV6-1 and TRBJ2-5, with 8 bases that match TRBD1. This CDR3 spans 15 amino acids. Germline CDR1 is MNHNS and CDR2 is SASEGT. The V gene end was trimmed by 4 bases and the J gene end by 6 bases; junction bases not matched to a gene: 10.

This clonotype came up many times. The chain combines TRBV19 with TRBJ1-4; TRBD1 matches 8 bases. This CDR3 has 17 amino acids. J gave up 1 base and V 5 bases, and 9 bases lay outside the gene matches. CDR1 and CDR2 (germline): LNHDA, SQIVND (reference sequence). CDR3 DNA sequence: TGTGCCAGTAGTTTCGGACAGGGACGGGTAACTAATGAAAAACTGTTTTTT. This encodes CASSFGQGRVTNEKLFF. Full variable domain (outside the CDR3, taken from reference TRBV19 and TRBJ1-4): DGGITQSPKYLFRKEGQNVTLSCEQNLNHDAMYWYRQDPGQGLRLIYYSQIVNDFQKGDIAEGYSVSREKKESFPLTVTSAQKNPTAFYLCASSFGQGRVTNEKLFFGSGTQLSVL.

The sample holds many counts of this clonotype. The chain is built from TRBV12-3 or TRBV12-4 and TRBJ2-2, with 7 bases lining up with TRBD1. This CDR3 is 18 amino acids long. V lost 7 bases, J lost 1 base, and 15 bases stayed unmatched. The CDR3 sequence is CASTPGVGGPKNTGELFF. CDR3 bases: TGTGCCAGCACCCCTGGGGTAGGGGGCCCAAAGAACACCGGGGAGCTGTTTTTT.

As concerns this clonotype: The CDR3 does not close with the conserved phenylalanine or tryptophan, likely indicating a read error. The DNA is left out, because the CDR3 cannot be placed on it with certainty; the CDR3 is given as TCRdb lists it. This chain joins TRBV20-1 and TRBJ2-6; the D call of TRBD2 is as the table states it, not checked on the DNA. Germline V CDR1 and CDR2: DFQATT, SNEGSKA (reference sequence). The CDR3 region is 8 residues in length, termini included. The CDR3: CSARKGLA.

CDR3 residues: CSARDPRRSGANVLTF. CDR3 nucleotide sequence: TGCAGTGCTAGAGACCCCCGTAGGTCTGGGGCCAACGTCCTGACTTTC. The gene calls are TRBV20-1 and TRBJ2-6; D is unresolved. V dropped 0 bases and J dropped 1 base, with 10 bases sitting between them. The CDR3 covers 16 residues. Germline-derived CDR1 and CDR2 are DFQATT and SNEGSKA (reference sequence).

This clonotype appeared many times. The V call is TRBV30, the J call TRBJ2-3; the match to TRBD2 covers 7 bases. Germline V gene lookup returns CDR1 GTSNPN and CDR2 SVGIG (reference sequence). The V gene end was trimmed by 3 bases and the J gene end by 4 bases; junction bases not matched to a gene: 7. This CDR3 is built from 14 residues. CDR3 region: CAWRTWGGADTQYF. CDR3 DNA sequence: TGTGCCTGGAGAACCTGGGGGGGGGCAGATACGCAGTATTTT. The full variable domain, rest sourced from reference TRBV30 and TRBJ2-3, is SQTIHQWPATLVQPVGSPLSLECTVEGTSNPNLYWYRQAAGRGLQLLFYSVGIGQISSEVPQNLSASRPQDRQFILSSKKLLLSDSGFYLCAWRTWGGADTQYFGPGTRLTVL.

In its sample, this clonotype was seen many times. The DNA of the CDR3 is TGTGCCAGCAGCACGGGACAGGGCACAGATACGCAGTATTTT. Translating it yields CASSTGQGTDTQYF. The chain links TRBV28 to TRBJ2-3, with 8 bases lining up with TRBD1. The V segment lost 6 bases and the J segment 1 base; nucleotides outside the gene matches: 3. This CDR3 contains 14 residues. The germline V gene encodes CDR1 MDHEN and CDR2 SYDVKM.

This clonotype was counted at least ten times. The germline gene is not matched at one end of the junction; a read error may be the cause. V usage is TRBV3-1 and J usage is TRBJ1-2; D gene uncertain. The CDR3 is 14 residues long. The germline CDR1 and CDR2 sequences are LGHDT and YNNKEL (reference sequence). CDR3 sequence (DNA): TGTGCCAGCTGCCAAAAAGGTCACCACTATGGCTACACCTTC. Its translation is CASCQKGHHYGYTF.

The chain has TRBV5-1 and TRBJ2-5, with 7 bases aligning to TRBD2. CDR1 is SGHRS and CDR2 is YFSETQ in the germline V gene. J lost 5 bases, V lost 4 bases, and 11 bases had no gene match. CDR3 length equals 15 residues. The CDR3 sequence: CASSRSASGHETQYF. As DNA, the CDR3 is TGCGCCAGCAGCCGGAGCGCTAGCGGACACGAGACCCAGTACTTC.

This clonotype was recorded many times. The genes are TRBV6-1 and TRBJ2-1; 13 nucleotides line up with TRBD2. The CDR3 has 16 amino acids. Germline V lookup: CDR1 MNHNS, CDR2 SASEGT. Trimming took 3 bases from V and 3 from J; bases not matched to a gene: 2. This chain's CDR3 is CASSDRTSGGYNEQFF. The CDR3 bases are TGTGCCAGCAGTGACCGGACTAGCGGGGGCTACAATGAGCAGTTCTTC.

CDR3 amino acids: CASSQAWEAYGYTF. The CDR3 bases are TGTGCCAGCAGCCAAGCGTGGGAGGCCTATGGCTACACCTTC. The chain is built from TRBV11-2 and TRBJ1-2; D is unresolved. The CDR3 extends over 14 amino acids. The germline V gene has CDR1 SGHAT and CDR2 FQNNGV. The V end was cut by 5 bases, the J end by 4 bases, with 14 bases between.

In the case of this clonotype: This may be a read error: a much more frequent sequence differs by one nucleotide. The gene calls are TRBV7-2 and TRBJ1-2; a possible D gene is TRBD1 (5 bases). CDR1 is SGHTA and CDR2 is FQGNSA in the germline V gene. The CDR3 sequence is 18 residues long. The CDR3 spells CASSTTYGTVRPNHGYTF. DNA of the CDR3: TGTGCCAGCAGCACCACATACGGGACGGTCCGACCTAACCATGGCTACACCTTC. The entire variable domain, with the rest obtained from reference TRBV7-2 and TRBJ1-2, is as follows: GAGVSQSPSNKVTEKGKDVELRCDPISGHTALYWYRQSLGQGLEFLIYFQGNSAPDKSGLPSDRFSAERTGGSVSTLTIQRTQQEDSAVYLCASSTTYGTVRPNHGYTFGSGTRLTVV.

Many counts were recorded for this clonotype. The chain combines TRBV5-1 with TRBJ2-3, with 7 bases identical to TRBD2. V trimming: 4 bases; J trimming: 2 bases; junction bases outside the gene matches: 7. Germline assignment: CDR1 SGHRS and CDR2 YFSETQ. CDR3 size: 15 residues. CDR3 sequence: CASSQRDGVTDTQYF. The CDR3 DNA follows: TGCGCCAGCAGCCAGCGGGACGGAGTCACAGATACGCAGTATTTT.

This chain connects TRBV3-1 to TRBJ1-6; D remains ambiguous. This CDR3 has 16 amino acids. Germline CDR1 LGHDT, CDR2 YNNKEL (reference sequence). Trimming removed 2 bases at V and 6 bases at J, with 14 bases between. Written as DNA, the CDR3 is TGTGCCAGCAGCCAATCTGGAGGGATGGGTAATTCACCCCTCCACTTT. This encodes CASSQSGGMGNSPLHF.

This clonotype came up many times. The chain uses TRBV10-3 and TRBJ1-2; D may be TRBD1 (5 bases). In germline, CDR1 is ENHRY, CDR2 SYGVKD. This CDR3 comprises 13 residues. The ends were cut back, 0 bases at V and 4 bases at J, with 6 bases in the middle. The CDR3 protein is CAISESGTYGYTF. The CDR3 DNA reads TGTGCCATCAGTGAGTCTGGGACCTATGGCTACACCTTC.

The rearrangement links TRBV13 to TRBJ2-3; D is ambiguous. This CDR3 contains 14 residues. The germline V gene has CDR1 PRHDT and CDR2 FYEKMQ (reference sequence). V lost 1 base and J lost 2, with 7 bases in between. CDR3 nucleotide sequence: TGTGCCAGCAGCTTAGACCAGATCACAGATACGCAGTATTTT. This encodes CASSLDQITDTQYF.